This T cell receptor beta chain originates from a study of T cells in Graves' hyperthyroidism and ophthalmopathy. Study results and limitations: In blood, most of the thyroid clonotypes expanded above 0.001 were also present.

Germline lookup yields CDR1 SGDLS and CDR2 YYNGEE. This CDR3 is 13 amino acids long. Trimming removed 0 bases at V and 6 bases at J, with 9 bases between. About this clonotype: Its specificity is unknown.

Disease lasting under 3 months, a NOSPECS grade of at least 4, and a Clinical Activity Score of at least 3 were features of the ophthalmopathy patients. Exclusion criteria comprised uncontrolled infection, other autoimmune disease, pregnancy or lactation. The source of the PBMCs was over 8.5 ml of fresh peripheral blood. RNA transcripts gave rise to amplified TCR beta CDR3 regions. The primer set for the first-round RT-PCR of the TCR CDR3 was HTBI. TCRdb independently ran MiXCR on the multiplex PCR reads; one entry per CDR3 protein. The repertoire holds approximately 430,000 distinct CDR3 sequences, roughly 14% seen once, with approximately 13% in the top ten.

The clonotype was recovered from a man aged 18 to 30 with Graves' ophthalmopathy. The sample was blood. The chain links TRBV9 to TRBJ1-2; D is perhaps TRBD1 (6 bases). The CDR3 region is CASSVAGVDGYTF. CDR3 in DNA: TGTGCCAGCAGCGTAGCAGGGGTTGATGGCTACACCTTC.